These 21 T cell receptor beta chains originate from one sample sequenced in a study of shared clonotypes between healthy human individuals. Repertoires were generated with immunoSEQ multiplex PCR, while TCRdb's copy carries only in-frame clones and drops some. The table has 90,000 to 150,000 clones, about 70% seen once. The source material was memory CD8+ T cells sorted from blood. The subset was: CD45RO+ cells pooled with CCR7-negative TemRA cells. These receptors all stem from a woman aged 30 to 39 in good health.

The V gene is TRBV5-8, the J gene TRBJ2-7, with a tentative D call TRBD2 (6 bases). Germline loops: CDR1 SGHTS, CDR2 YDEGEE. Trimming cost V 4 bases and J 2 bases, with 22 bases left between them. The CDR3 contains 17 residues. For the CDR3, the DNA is TGTGCCAGCAGCCCCCCCCCGGAATCGCGGGGTACCTACGAGCAGTACTTC. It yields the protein CASSPPPESRGTYEQYF.

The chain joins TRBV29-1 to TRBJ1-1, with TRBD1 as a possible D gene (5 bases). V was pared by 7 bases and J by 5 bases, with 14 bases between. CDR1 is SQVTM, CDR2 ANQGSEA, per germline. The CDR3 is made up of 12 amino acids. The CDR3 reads CSAWYGGTEAFF. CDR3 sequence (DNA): TGCAGCGCCTGGTACGGGGGGACTGAAGCTTTCTTT.

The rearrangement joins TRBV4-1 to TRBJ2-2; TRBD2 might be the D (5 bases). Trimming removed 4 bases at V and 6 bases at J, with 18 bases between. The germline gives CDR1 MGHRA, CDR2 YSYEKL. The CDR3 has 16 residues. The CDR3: CASSPWPPTSSGELFF. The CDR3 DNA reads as TGCGCCAGCAGCCCATGGCCCCCAACTAGTTCCGGGGAGCTGTTTTTT.

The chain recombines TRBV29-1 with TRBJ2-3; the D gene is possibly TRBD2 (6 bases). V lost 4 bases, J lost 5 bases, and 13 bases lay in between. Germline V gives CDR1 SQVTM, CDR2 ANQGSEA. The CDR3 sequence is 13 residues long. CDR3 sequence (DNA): TGCAGCGTTGCAGGAGGGAGAGGAGATACGCAGTATTTT. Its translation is CSVAGGRGDTQYF.

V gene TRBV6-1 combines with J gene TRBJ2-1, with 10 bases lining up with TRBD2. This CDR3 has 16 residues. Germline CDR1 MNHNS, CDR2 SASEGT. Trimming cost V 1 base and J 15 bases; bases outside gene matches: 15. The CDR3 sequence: CASSEGTSGLRPRLFF. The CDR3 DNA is TGTGCCAGCAGTGAAGGGACTAGCGGCCTCCGGCCCCGGCTGTTCTTC.

The CDR3 DNA sequence: TGTGCCAGCAGGTCCCAGGGGTTACTGTTTTTT. It encodes CASRSQGLLFF. The V gene is TRBV27, the J gene TRBJ1-4; D perhaps matches TRBD1 (6 bases). The CDR3 contains 11 residues. V lost 6 bases to trimming and J lost 13 bases, with 12 bases between them. Per the germline V gene, CDR1 is MNHEY and CDR2 is SMNVEV (reference sequence).

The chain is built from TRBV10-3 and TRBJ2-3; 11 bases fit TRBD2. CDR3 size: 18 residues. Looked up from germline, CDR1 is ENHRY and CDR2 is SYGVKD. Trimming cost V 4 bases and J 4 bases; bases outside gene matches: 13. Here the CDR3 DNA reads TGTGCCATCAGTGCCGACAGGGGACTAGCGGACCGGGCAGATACGCAGTATTTT. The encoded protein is CAISADRGLADRADTQYF.

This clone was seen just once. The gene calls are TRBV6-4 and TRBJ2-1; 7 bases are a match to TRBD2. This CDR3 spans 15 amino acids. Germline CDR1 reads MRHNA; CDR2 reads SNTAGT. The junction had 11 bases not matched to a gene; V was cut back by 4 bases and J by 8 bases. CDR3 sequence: CASSVVGLGVDEQFF. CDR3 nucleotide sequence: TGTGCCAGCAGTGTGGTAGGACTAGGAGTTGATGAGCAGTTCTTC.

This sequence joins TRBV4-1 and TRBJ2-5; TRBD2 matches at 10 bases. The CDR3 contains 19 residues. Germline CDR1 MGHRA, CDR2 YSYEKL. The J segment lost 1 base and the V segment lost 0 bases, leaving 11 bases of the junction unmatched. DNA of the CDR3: TGCGCCAGCAGCCAAGATAAAGCGGGAGGGCCGGTCGCCCAAGAGACCCAGTACTTC. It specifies CASSQDKAGGPVAQETQYF.

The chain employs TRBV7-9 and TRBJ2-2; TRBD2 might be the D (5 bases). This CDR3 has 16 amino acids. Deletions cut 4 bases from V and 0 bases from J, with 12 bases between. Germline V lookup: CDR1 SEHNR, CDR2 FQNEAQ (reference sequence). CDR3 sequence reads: CASSSPRGANTGELFF. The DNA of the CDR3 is TGTGCCAGCAGCTCCCCCCGGGGAGCGAACACCGGGGAGCTGTTTTTT.

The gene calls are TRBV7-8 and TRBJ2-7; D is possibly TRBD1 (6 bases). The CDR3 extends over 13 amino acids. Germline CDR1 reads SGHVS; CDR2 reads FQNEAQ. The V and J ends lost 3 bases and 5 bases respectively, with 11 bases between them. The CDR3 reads CASSFRGGNEQYF. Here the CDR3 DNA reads TGTGCCAGCAGCTTCAGGGGTGGCAACGAGCAGTACTTC.

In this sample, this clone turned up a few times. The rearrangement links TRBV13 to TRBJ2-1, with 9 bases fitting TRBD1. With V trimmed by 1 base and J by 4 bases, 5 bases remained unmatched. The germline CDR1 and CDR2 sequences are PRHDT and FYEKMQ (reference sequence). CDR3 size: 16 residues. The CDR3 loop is CASSLDTGTGYNEQFF. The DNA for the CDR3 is TGTGCCAGCAGCTTAGATACCGGGACAGGGTACAATGAGCAGTTCTTC.

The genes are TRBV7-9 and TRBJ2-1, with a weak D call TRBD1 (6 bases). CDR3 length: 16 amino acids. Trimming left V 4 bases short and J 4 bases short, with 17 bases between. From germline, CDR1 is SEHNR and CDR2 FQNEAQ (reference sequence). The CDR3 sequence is CASSSRGRQEYNEQFF. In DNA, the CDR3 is TGTGCCAGCAGCTCTAGGGGAAGACAGGAATACAATGAGCAGTTCTTC.

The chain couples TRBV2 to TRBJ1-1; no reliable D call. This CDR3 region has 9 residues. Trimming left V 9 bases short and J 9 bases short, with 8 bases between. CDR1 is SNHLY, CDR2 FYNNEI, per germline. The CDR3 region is CASMGKAFF. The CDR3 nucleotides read TGTGCCAGTATGGGAAAAGCTTTCTTT.

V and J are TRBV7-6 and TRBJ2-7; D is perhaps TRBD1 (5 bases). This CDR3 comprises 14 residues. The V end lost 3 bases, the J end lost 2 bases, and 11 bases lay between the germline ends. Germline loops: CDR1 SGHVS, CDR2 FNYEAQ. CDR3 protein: CASSFGQEPYEQYF. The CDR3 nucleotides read TGTGCCAGCAGCTTCGGACAAGAACCCTACGAGCAGTACTTC.

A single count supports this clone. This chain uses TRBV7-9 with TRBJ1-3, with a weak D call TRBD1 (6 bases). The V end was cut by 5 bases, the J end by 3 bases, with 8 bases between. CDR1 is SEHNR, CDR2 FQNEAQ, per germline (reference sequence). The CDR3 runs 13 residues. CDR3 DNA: TGTGCCAGCAGCCAAGGGGGTGGAAACACCATATATTTT. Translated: CASSQGGGNTIYF.

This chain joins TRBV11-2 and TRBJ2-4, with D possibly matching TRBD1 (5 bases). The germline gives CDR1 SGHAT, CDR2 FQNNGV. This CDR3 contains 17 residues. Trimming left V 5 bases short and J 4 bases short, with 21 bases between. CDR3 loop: CASSQGQGRLAKNIQYF. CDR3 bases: TGTGCCAGCAGCCAAGGGCAGGGTCGATTGGCGAAAAACATTCAGTACTTC.

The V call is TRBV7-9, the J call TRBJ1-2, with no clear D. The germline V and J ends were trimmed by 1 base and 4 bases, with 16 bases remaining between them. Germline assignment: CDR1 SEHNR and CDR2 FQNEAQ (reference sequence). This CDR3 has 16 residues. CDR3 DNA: TGTGCCAGCAGCTTAGGAGACGACCGACGGTCCTATGGCTACACCTTC. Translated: CASSLGDDRRSYGYTF.

CDR3 amino acids: CASTKVGRGEAFF. Written as DNA, the CDR3 is TGTGCCAGCACCAAGGTGGGGAGGGGTGAAGCTTTCTTT. The chain carries TRBV5-4 and TRBJ1-1, with a possible D match to TRBD1 (5 bases). Trimming stripped 6 bases from V and 7 bases from J, with 16 bases between. The CDR3 runs 13 residues. Germline assignment: CDR1 SGHNT and CDR2 YYREEE (reference sequence). The full variable domain, in which reference TRBV5-4 and TRBJ1-1 provide the parts outside the CDR3, is ETGVTQSPTHLIKTRGQQVTLRCSSQSGHNTVSWYQQALGQGPQFIFQYYREEENGRGNFPPRFSGLQFPNYSSELNVNALELDDSALYLCASTKVGRGEAFFGQGTRLTVV.

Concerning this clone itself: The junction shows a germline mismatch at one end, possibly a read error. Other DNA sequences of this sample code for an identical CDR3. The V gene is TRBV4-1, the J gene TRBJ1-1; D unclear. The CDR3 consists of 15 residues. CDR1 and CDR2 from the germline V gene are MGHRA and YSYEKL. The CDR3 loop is CASSQAHSANTEAFF. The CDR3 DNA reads TGCGCCAGCAGCCAAGCTCACAGCGCGAACACTGAAGCTTTCTTC.

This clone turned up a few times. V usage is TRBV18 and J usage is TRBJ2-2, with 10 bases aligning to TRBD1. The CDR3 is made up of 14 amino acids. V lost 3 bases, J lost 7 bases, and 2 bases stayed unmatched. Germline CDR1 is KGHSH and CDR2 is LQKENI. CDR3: CASSPTGGDGELFF. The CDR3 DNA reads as TGTGCCAGCTCACCGACAGGGGGCGACGGGGAGCTGTTTTTT.